This T cell receptor (beta chain) was documented in a study of control samples from healthy donors and cancer patients. CDR1 is MNHEY and CDR2 is SVGAGI in the germline V gene. The CDR3 has 13 residues. Trimming shortened V by 4 bases and J by 3 bases, and 10 bases separated the two germline ends. Here immunoSEQ multiplex PCR was the method, and the copy in TCRdb shows in-frame clones only, minus some. The sample records 100,000 to 150,000 clones, around 90% being singletons. This clonotype originated in a man aged 40-49 years in good health. J is TRBJ2-7 and V is TRBV6-5, with D perhaps matching TRBD2 (5 bases). The specimen sequenced was blood. Here the CDR3 reads CASSSRVHYEQYF. The CDR3, as DNA: TGTGCCAGCAGTTCGAGGGTACACTACGAGCAGTACTTC.